Following are 2 T cell receptor beta chains from one sample sequenced in a study of cytomegalovirus exposure and HLA in healthy donors. The primer mix had 60 Vbeta and 13 Jbeta primers. Some clones are missing from TCRdb's copy, which holds only in-frame ones; the method was immunoSEQ multiplex PCR. The table includes 63,000 or so clones, roughly 75% detected once. The sample taken for sequencing was PBMCs. Every receptor here comes from a woman aged 30 to 39 in good health and CMV-seronegative.

The genes are TRBV19 and TRBJ1-2; possibly TRBD1 for D (5 bases). The CDR3 runs 13 residues. Germline V gene data show CDR1 as LNHDA and CDR2 as SQIVND (reference sequence). V was shortened by 3 bases and J by 3 bases, with 8 bases between the two germline ends. As DNA, the CDR3 is TGTGCCAGTAGTATTAGCAGGGACTATGGCTACACCTTC. Translated, it gives CASSISRDYGYTF.

This chain connects TRBV5-4 to TRBJ1-4; the match to TRBD1 covers 9 bases. CDR3 length: 15 amino acids. The germline V gene encodes CDR1 SGHNT and CDR2 YYREEE (reference sequence). Unmatched junction bases numbered 4, after V lost 0 bases and J lost 7 bases. CDR3 nucleotide sequence: TGTGCCAGCAGCTTGGGGGGGACAGGGCGTGAAAAACTGTTTTTT. Encoded protein: CASSLGGTGREKLFF.